What follows is one T cell receptor beta chain and its context. The antigen is not known. Its ends do not fully match the called genes, so a read error is possible. The identical CDR3 is also encoded by other nucleotide sequences in the sample. Here immunoSEQ multiplex PCR was the method, and the copy in TCRdb shows in-frame clones only, minus some. Of around 2,500 clones listed, around 81% are singletons. The sample is drawn from a study of brain metastases from non-small cell lung cancer. General study points: TCR repertoires overlapped largely between brain metastases and matched primaries.

Germline CDR1 and CDR2: MNHEY and SMNVEV (reference sequence). This CDR3 spans 17 amino acids. This sequence originates from a donor at least 40 years old with non-small cell lung cancer. The rearrangement uses TRBV27 and TRBJ2-3, with TRBD2 as a possible D gene (7 bases). The sequenced sample consisted of primary lung tumor tissue. In DNA, the CDR3 is TGTGCCAGCAGTTTAAGGGCGGGGGCCTCCTCCCCGCATACACAGTATTTT. It translates to CASSLRAGASSPHTQYF.